This T cell receptor (beta chain) was obtained from a study of cytomegalovirus exposure and HLA in healthy donors. The CDR3 contains 15 residues. Germline lookup yields CDR1 WNHNN and CDR2 SYGVQD (reference sequence). V lost 4 bases, J lost 8 bases, and 11 bases stayed unmatched. Primers: 60 Vbeta forward and 13 Jbeta reverse. Method: immunoSEQ multiplex PCR; TCRdb's copy keeps in-frame clones and lacks some. The table lists approximately 150,000 clones, 80% to 85% of them singletons. Points on this clone: Its antigen is undetermined.

Study-wide results and caveats: Published work reported that the classifier diagnosed cytomegalovirus status with high specificity and sensitivity.

V usage is TRBV10-1 and J usage is TRBJ1-1, with TRBD1 matching 9 bases. This TCR was recovered from a man aged 30 to 39 in good health and CMV-seronegative. The sequenced sample consisted of PBMCs. DNA of the CDR3: TGCGCCAGCAGTGGGACGGGGACAGGGAGGTCGGAAGCTTTCTTT. Encoded protein: CASSGTGTGRSEAFF.